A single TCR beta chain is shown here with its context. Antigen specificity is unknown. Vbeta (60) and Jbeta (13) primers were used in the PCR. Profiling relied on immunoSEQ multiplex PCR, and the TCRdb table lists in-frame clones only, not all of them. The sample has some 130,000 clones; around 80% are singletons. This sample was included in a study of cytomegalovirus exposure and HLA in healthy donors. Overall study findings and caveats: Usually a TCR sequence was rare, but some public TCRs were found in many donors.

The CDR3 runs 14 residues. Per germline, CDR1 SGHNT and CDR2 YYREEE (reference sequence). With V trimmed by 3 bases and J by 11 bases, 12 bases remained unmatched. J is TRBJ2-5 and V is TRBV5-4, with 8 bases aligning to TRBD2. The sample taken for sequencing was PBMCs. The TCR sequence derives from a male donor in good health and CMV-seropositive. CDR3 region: CASSSGTRVSAQYF. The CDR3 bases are TGTGCCAGCAGCTCCGGGACTAGGGTCTCGGCGCAGTACTTC.